Reported below is one TCR beta chain. This clone was detected only once. Its antigen target is currently unknown. It has no much larger one-base neighbor in the sample; base qualities were not kept. The CDR3 numbers 18 residues from cysteine through phenylalanine. Only the CDR3 DNA stays, 54 bases, in frame from base 1. V lost 3 bases and J lost 0 bases; the stretch between them is 18 bases long. According to the germline V gene, CDR1 reads SGDLS and CDR2 reads YYNGEE. These data belong to a study of shared clonotypes between healthy human individuals (TCRdb year 2020). At the level of the whole study: A couple of women and three men aged 18 to 49 years were included in the cohort. Per donor, three plates each were used for CD4 naive and CD4 memory, two for CD8 naive, and one for CD8 memory. To increase sequencing depth and limit assay-specific biases, different laboratories used diverse techniques to prepare libraries and sequence TCR repertoires. The study deeply sequenced blood TCR repertoires of five healthy adults to estimate repertoire size and the extent of clonotype sharing between individuals. Per donor, leukapheresis produced somewhere between about 0.9 and 9.5 billion PBMCs.

The full study reports these points: Compared with non-shared clonotypes, clonotypes shared by all four sorted-subset donors had higher generation probabilities. When several donors were compared, the shared fraction of clonotypes was about 5% for naive CD4, around 4% for naive CD8, more than 2% for memory CD4, and 0.3% to 0.5% for memory CD8. Rarefaction of sorted-subset datasets indicated incomplete sequencing despite the large sequencing depth. Pairwise subsampling led to the expectation that sequencing depth would affect the degree of clonotype sharing among donors. Sampling was limited to blood, and TCR repertoires in tissue likely differ from TCR repertoires in blood. The small number of donors limited the genetic and exposure-history diversity represented. Larger estimated clonotype richness was generally found for naive subsets than for memory subsets.

Using the deep immunoSEQ assay, multiplex PCR amplified TCR CDR3 regions from genomic DNA. Extracted genomic DNA from each cell subset was distributed evenly across all wells of several immunoSEQ 96-well plates, and each plate was treated as a replicate. For sorted subsets, approximately 210 ng of genomic DNA, equivalent to some 30,000 T cell genomes, went into each replicate PCR. Purified libraries were quantified with a Qubit 3.0 fluorometer, sized on a Bioanalyzer 2100, and re-quantified with the KAPA Library Quantification kit. A separate single-read 150-cycle Illumina NextSeq 550 flow cell was used to sequence each immunoSEQ 96-well plate. Per the authors' processing: Because only junctional sequences without quality scores were contained in the immunoSEQ output, filtering matching that applied to full-length reads could not be performed. Sequences were annotated with PyIR, a Python wrapper for IgBLAST v1.9, using IMGT germline references to assign V/J genes and CDR3. Reads with weak V/J assignments (E-value above 1e-6), missing CDR3, stop codons, out-of-frame junctions, or ambiguous translated residues were removed. V3J clonotypes were defined by identical inferred V gene, J gene, and CDR3 amino acid sequence. Percentage overlap between repertoires was computed as shared unique clonotypes divided by the size of the smaller repertoire. Repertoire richness was assessed with RTK rarefaction, the Chao1 estimator, and Recon v2.1 estimates of unobserved clonotypes. Generation probabilities for all TCRbeta clonotypes obtained by the gDNA method from a few donors were computed using OLGA. TCRdb retrieved this table from immuneACCESS and kept in-frame rearrangements only. Not all clones are present; in checked studies, unresolved V genes account for under half, and no reason is known for the remainder. The DNA gave D and trimming, while V, J and clone size come from that table. The sample table contains about 2.3 million clones; only one count was recorded for 85% to 95% of them. The ten top clones hold under 0.45% of the sample.

The donors were healthy, HIV-negative adults who had no recently reported acute infections or vaccinations. All donors were Caucasian adults living in Nashville, Tennessee, USA. CD4+ T cells were enriched through magnetic negative selection, after which naive cells were positively selected on CD45RA and the remaining negative fraction served as the memory subset. Blood was collected by leukapheresis, and PBMCs were isolated by Ficoll-Histopaque density gradient centrifugation and then cryopreserved in liquid nitrogen vapor phase. Analytical flow cytometry was used to check the purity and quantity of every magnetically sorted T cell population. Each sorted fraction had its genomic DNA isolated and then quantified by UV absorbance on a Nanodrop 2000c.

The material sequenced was naive CD4+ T cells from PBMCs. What this sample's cell subset or site label stands for: CD45RA+ positively selected. In this chain, TRBV9 is recombined with TRBJ2-2; the D gene is possibly TRBD2, with 6 bases matching. The sequence was obtained from a man in his late teens or twenties in good health. Some clones in this sample may be carry-over from other donors' samples. The nucleotide sequence is given as TGTGCCAGCAGCGCCAGGGTCTATAGCGGAACGAACACCGGGGAGCTGTTTTTT. Its protein reads: CASSARVYSGTNTGELFF.